The clone carrying this T cell receptor (beta chain) was counted ten times or more. Its specificity is not known. These data are taken from a study of identical twins. The CDR3 runs 13 residues. V was trimmed by 4 bases and J by 3 bases, leaving 10 bases between them. CDR1 and CDR2 from the germline V gene are MNHNY and SVGAGI (reference sequence). Each CDR3 protein is one row after TCRdb ran MiXCR on the 5' RACE reads. The data show hundreds of thousands of distinct CDR3 sequences, about 8% seen once. Overall study results and limits: Twin pairs had excess sharing that was weaker in beta out-of-frame sequences. With abundant cord blood beta clonotypes, insertions were fewer; memory repertoires showed no such pattern.

The same sample was also studied in work on yellow fever vaccine responses in identical twins.

The sample taken for sequencing was memory (CD45RO+) T cells sorted from blood. The genes are TRBV6-6 and TRBJ2-7, with a weak D call TRBD1 (6 bases). This clonotype was obtained from a woman younger than 30 in good health. The CDR3 DNA reads as TGTGCCAGCAGTTTCGGACAGTACTACGAGCAGTACGTC. Translated: CASSFGQYYEQYV.